Listed here are 8 T cell receptor gamma chains from one sample, sequenced in a study of Vγ9Vδ2 T cells in congenital toxoplasmosis. A single-tube template-switch cDNA reaction was primed with TRGC- and TRDC-specific primers. The TRGC primer was designed to bind both TRGC1 and TRGC2 constant genes. TCRdb redid the clone calls on the reads with CATT. This table has about 240 gamma-chain clones, about 45% appearing once. Sequences were obtained from gamma-delta T cells from blood. Receptors were obtained from a child under 10 years old born to a mother with Toxoplasma gondii infection during pregnancy, either congenitally infected or uninfected (not recorded which).

The sample holds a few counts of this clone. TCRdb shows a much larger clone's protein in place of this DNA's translation, and the two differ at residue 14, likely through a read error; the protein shown is translated from the DNA. This chain links TRGV9 with TRGJP. Germline CDR1 is GITISATS and CDR2 is ISYDGTV (reference sequence). The CDR3 runs to 16 residues. The CDR3: CALWDRKELGKKIRVF. The CDR3 coding sequence is TGTGCCTTGTGGGACCGGAAAGAGTTGGGCAAAAAAATCAGGGTATTT.

To note about this clone: TCRdb assigns this DNA the protein of a much larger clone, which departs from its translation at residue 10; this likely reflects a read error, and the protein shown comes from translating the DNA. The J gene is TRGJP, the V gene TRGV9. The germline CDR1 and CDR2 sequences are GITISATS and ISYDGTV (reference sequence). The CDR3 is 17 residues long. The CDR3 region has the DNA TGTGCCTTGTGGGAGGTGCGAGCAGAGGTGGGCAAAAAAATCAAGGTATTT. Amino acids: CALWEVRAEVGKKIKVF.

On this clone: The amino acid sequence in TCRdb belongs to a much larger clone and departs from this DNA's translation at residue 5, likely a sequencing read error; the sequence shown is translated from the DNA. The rearrangement uses TRGV5 and TRGJP1. Looked up from germline, CDR1 is VINAFY and CDR2 is YDVSNSKD. There are 15 residues in the CDR3. After removal of 4 bases from V and 5 bases from J, the junction contained 10 bases not matched to a gene. CDR3 nucleotides: TGTGCCACCTGGGAAAGGCCCTTTACTGGTTGGTTCAAGATATTT. Translating gives CATWERPFTGWFKIF.

In its sample, this clone is hyperexpanded. This sample also contains other DNA sequences that code for the same CDR3. The rearrangement uses TRGV9 and TRGJP. Germline V gives CDR1 GITISATS, CDR2 ISYDGTV (reference sequence). The CDR3 runs to 16 residues. Trimming took 0 bases from V and 7 from J; bases not matched to a gene: 3. The CDR3: CALWEVQELGKKIKVF. DNA for the CDR3: TGTGCCTTGTGGGAGGTGCAGGAGTTGGGCAAAAAAATCAAGGTATTT.

In its sample, this clone was seen once. The chain uses TRGV4 and TRGJ1 or TRGJ2. Trimming cost V 1 base and J 2 bases; bases outside gene matches: 8. Germline V gene lookup returns CDR1 EGSTGY and CDR2 YDSYTSSV. The CDR3 length is 15 residues. CDR3 in DNA: TGTGCCACCTGGGATGGACCCTCGGATTATTATAAGAAACTCTTT. Translation: CATWDGPSDYYKKLF.

Worth noting for this clone: This likely traces to a read error, being one base from a far larger clone. The chain has TRGV10 and TRGJP1. TRGV10 is noted as an ORF with a role that remains uncertain. The CDR3 totals 17 residues. V shed 8 bases, J shed 0 bases, and the junction held 13 bases outside the gene matches. The CDR3 DNA follows: TGTGCTGCGTGGGACCTCTATTTTTATACCACTGGTTGGTTCAAGATATTT. It translates to CAAWDLYFYTTGWFKIF.

This clone was picked up a small number of times. The mismatch at residue 10 between this DNA's translation and the TCRdb protein of a much larger clone likely reflects a read error; the protein shown is translated from the DNA. The chain uses TRGV9 and TRGJP. Germline V gene data show CDR1 as GITISATS and CDR2 as ISYDGTV (reference sequence). This CDR3 has 16 residues. CDR3 sequence (DNA): TGTGCCTTGTGGGAGGTGCAAGAGTTGCGCAAAAAAATCAAGGTATTT. Amino acid sequence: CALWEVQELRKKIKVF.

Details on this clone: Since a far larger clone is one base different, this is likely a read error. The chain carries TRGV5 and TRGJ1 or TRGJ2. CDR1 is VINAFY and CDR2 is YDVSNSKD in the germline V gene. This CDR3 contains 12 residues. The CDR3 region is CATWDRPYMKLF. The DNA for the CDR3 is TGTGCCACCTGGGACAGGCCATATATGAAACTCTTT.